The TCR beta chain described here comes from a study of T cell responses to AZD1222 COVID-19 vaccine. Study results and caveats: When two AZD1222 doses had been given, Spike-specific TCR breadth and depth rose.

Clones were read by immunoSEQ multiplex PCR, and TCRdb kept only the in-frame ones, dropping some. The repertoire holds about 97,000 clones, approximately 91% seen once, with less than 3.5% in the top ten. Concerning this clone itself: Antigen unknown.

The CDR3 has 17 residues. Germline CDR1 reads SGHTA; CDR2 reads FQGNSA. V gave up 5 bases and J gave up 0 bases, with 17 bases separating them. The TCR comes from an adult in good health. The V gene is TRBV7-2, the J gene TRBJ1-5; D unclear. The sample here was peripheral blood, taken on day 0 of AZD1222 vaccination. As DNA, the CDR3 is TGTGCCAGCAGCCCTAGAGGCGTGACACATAGCAATCAGCCCCAGCATTTT. Protein sequence: CASSPRGVTHSNQPQHF. Combining the CDR3 with reference TRBV7-2 and TRBJ1-5 gives the whole variable domain GAGVSQSPSNKVTEKGKDVELRCDPISGHTALYWYRQSLGQGLEFLIYFQGNSAPDKSGLPSDRFSAERTGGSVSTLTIQRTQQEDSAVYLCASSPRGVTHSNQPQHFGDGTRLSIL.